The source of this T cell receptor beta chain is a study of CXCR3-negative and CXCR3-positive naive CD8 T cells. The study, taken as a whole, reports: For the naive subsets, surface CD5 was similar, and TCR strength was inferred from TRB CDR3 properties.

CD45RO-CCR7+CD27+CD95- defined naive CD8+ T cells. The authors made the TRB cDNA libraries by 5' RACE using UMI labels. TCRdb re-analyzed the 5' RACE reads; it lists each CDR3 protein once, without DNA. The sample is made up of 8,000 to 10,000 distinct CDR3 sequences, and the top ten hold about 0.93% of it. This CDR3 is built from 12 residues. Per germline, CDR1 SGHAT and CDR2 FQNNGV. Its frequency marks this clonotype as medium-sized. What it binds is not known. This clonotype was obtained from a human donor in good health. Some clones in this sample may be carry-over from other donors' samples. The V gene is TRBV11-2, the J gene TRBJ2-1. The sequencing input was naive CXCR3- CD8+ T cells from blood. Specified subset: CD45RO-CCR7+CD27+CD95- naive CD8+ T cells lacking CXCR3 (TNR3-). CDR3 in amino acids: CASSLGVGEQFF.